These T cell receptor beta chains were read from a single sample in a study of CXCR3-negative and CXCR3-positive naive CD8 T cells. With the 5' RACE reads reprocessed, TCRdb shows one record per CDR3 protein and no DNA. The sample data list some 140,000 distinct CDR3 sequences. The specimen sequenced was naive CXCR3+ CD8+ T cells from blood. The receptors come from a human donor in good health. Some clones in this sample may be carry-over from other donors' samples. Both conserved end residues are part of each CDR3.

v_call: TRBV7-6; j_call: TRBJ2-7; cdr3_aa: CASSFGEGGSYEQYF
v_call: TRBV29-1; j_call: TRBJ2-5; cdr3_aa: CSEGVLGETQYF
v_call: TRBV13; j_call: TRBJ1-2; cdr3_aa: CASSPSRENYGYTF
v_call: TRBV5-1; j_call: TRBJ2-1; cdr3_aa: CASSFSGGPDNEQFF
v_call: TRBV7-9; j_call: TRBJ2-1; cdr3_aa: CASSLRTQGYNEQFF
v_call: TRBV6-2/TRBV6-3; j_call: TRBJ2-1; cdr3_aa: CASSLGTSGANEQFF
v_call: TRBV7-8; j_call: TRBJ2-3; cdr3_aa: CASSLIAGGTDTQYF
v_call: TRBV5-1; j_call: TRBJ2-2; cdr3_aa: CASSLRINTGELFF
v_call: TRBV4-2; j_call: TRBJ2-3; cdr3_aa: CASSQEARDTQYF
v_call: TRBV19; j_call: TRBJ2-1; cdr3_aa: CASSPRTRGFNNEQFF
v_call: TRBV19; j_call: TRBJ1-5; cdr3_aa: CASSIRDTSNQPQHF
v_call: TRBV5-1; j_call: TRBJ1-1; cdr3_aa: CASSLPLNTEAFF
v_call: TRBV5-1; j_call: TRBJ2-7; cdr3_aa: CASSFGLSYEQYF
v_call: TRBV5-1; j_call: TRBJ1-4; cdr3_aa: CASSPRDRVEKLFF
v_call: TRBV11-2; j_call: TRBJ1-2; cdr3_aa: CASSFGQGASPNGYTF
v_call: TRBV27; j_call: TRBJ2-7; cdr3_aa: CASSRSLGSYYYEQYF
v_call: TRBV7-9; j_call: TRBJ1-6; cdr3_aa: CASSRLSISRGRAADSPLHF
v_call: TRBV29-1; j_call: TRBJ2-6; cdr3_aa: CSVEGDSPSGANVLTF
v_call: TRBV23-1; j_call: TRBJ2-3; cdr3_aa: CASSSIGLSTDTQYF
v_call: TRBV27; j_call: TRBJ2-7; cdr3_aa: CASSPLAGAYEQYF
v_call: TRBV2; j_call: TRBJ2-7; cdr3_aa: CASSGTGPYEQYF
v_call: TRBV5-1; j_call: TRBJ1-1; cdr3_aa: CASSMDRATEAFF
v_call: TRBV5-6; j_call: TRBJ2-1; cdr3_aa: CASSPGLAGDYNEQFF
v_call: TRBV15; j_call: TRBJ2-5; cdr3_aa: CATSRDLSGVKEGETQYF
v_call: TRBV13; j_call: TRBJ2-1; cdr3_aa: CASSLGDREQFF
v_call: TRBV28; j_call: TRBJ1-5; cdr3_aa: CASSPDRSSNQPQHF
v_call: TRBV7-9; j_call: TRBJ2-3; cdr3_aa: CASSLSSGGITDTQYF
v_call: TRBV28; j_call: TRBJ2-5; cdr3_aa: CASSLGTKYQETQYF
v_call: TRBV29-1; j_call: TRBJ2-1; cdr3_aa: CSVVGTGAYNEQFF
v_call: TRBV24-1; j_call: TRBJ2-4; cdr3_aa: CATGTTGYIAKNIQYF
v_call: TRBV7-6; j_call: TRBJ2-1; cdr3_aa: CASSLAGLAAYNEQFF
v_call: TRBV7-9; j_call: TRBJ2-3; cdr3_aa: CATPPGRPPDTQYF
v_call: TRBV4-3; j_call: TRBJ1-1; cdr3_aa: CASSKSGTEAFF
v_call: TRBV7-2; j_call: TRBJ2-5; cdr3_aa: CASSPTVAGVAKTQYF
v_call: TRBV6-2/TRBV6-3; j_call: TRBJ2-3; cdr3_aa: CASSYRRDTQYF
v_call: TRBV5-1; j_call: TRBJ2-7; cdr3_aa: CASSHTPSYEQYF
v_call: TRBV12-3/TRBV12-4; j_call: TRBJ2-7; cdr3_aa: CASSLVEVSFYEQYF
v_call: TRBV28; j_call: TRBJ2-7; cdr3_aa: CASSLRPGLSYEQYF
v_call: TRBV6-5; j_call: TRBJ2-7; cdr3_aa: CASSYSGAYYEQYF
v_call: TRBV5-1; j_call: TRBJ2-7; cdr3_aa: CASRPSSYYEQYF
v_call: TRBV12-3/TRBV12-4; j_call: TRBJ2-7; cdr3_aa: CASSLFRVFSVNEQYF
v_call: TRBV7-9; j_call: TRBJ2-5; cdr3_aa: CASSLGSLETQYF
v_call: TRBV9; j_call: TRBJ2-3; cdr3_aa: CASSVADRHTDTQYF
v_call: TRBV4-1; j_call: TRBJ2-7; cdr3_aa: CASSQDHRTSEQYF
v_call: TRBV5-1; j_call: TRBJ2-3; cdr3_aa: CASSLVFFTDTQYF
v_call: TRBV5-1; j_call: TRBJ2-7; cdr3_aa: CASSFGHEQYF
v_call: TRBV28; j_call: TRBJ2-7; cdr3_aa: CASSNRPGVPYEQYF
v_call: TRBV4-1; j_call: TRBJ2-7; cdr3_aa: CASSQVVGEQYF
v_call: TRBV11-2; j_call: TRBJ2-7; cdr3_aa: CASSQLGRTGGYEQYF
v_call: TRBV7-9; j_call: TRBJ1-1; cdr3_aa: CASSFPSNTEAFF
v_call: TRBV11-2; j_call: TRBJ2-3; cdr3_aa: CASTMEGLGTDTQYF
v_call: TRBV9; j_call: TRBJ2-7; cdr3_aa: CASSVGSSAHEQYF
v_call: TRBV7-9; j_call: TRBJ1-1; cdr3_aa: CASSFSSSGWTEAFF
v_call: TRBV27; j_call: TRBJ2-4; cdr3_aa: CASSPTGFVLDIQYF
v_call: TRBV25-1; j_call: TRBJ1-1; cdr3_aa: CASSARDTGSGAFF
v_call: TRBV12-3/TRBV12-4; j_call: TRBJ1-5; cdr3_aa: CASRHGDRQFYSNQPQHF
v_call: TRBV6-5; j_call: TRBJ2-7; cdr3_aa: CASGTGGYEQYF
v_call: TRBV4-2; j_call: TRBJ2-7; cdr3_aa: CASGQESYEQYF
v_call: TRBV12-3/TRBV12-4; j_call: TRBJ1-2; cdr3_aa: CASSPFDRVYGYTF